The T cell receptor beta chain described here comes from a study of blood T cell repertoires in COVID-19. Study summary: The study drew acute and convalescent COVID-19 samples from the United States, Italy and Spain. In each case, the material was cDNA or gDNA derived from T cells, B-cell-depleted T cells, or PBMCs.

Sequencing used immunoSEQ multiplex PCR; TCRdb keeps in-frame clones, though not all of them. The table has about 91,000 clones, roughly 91% seen once. The CDR3 sequence is 12 residues long. V lost 4 bases, J lost 4 bases, and 8 bases lay in between. CDR1 SGHDT and CDR2 YYEEEE come from the germline V gene. This TCR came from an elderly woman with active COVID-19. The source material was peripheral blood. The V gene is TRBV5-6, the J gene TRBJ1-1; no definite D call. CDR3 nucleotide sequence: TGTGCCAGCAGCGTCCGGGGCACTGAAGCTTTCTTT. As protein: CASSVRGTEAFF.